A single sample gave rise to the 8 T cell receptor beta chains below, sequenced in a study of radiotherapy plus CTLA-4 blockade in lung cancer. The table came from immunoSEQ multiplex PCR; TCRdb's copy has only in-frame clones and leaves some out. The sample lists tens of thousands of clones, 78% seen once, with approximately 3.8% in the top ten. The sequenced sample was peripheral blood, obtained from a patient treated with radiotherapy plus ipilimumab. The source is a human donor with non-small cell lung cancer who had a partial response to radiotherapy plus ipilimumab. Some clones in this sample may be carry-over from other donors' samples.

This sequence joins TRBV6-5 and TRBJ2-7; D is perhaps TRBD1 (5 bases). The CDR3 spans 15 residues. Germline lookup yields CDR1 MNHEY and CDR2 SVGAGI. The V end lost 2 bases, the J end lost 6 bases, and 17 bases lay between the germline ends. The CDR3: CASSYRAGSPTEQYF. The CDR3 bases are TGTGCCAGCAGTTACAGGGCAGGGTCTCCCACCGAGCAGTACTTC.

The CDR3 coding sequence is TGTGCCAGCAGCTTAGCCGCAGGGGGCAACACTGAAGCTTTCTTT. Translation: CASSLAAGGNTEAFF. The chain joins TRBV7-9 to TRBJ1-1, with 8 bases matching TRBD1. CDR3 length equals 15 residues. Germline V gene sequence: CDR1 SEHNR, CDR2 FQNEAQ (reference sequence). The junction had 2 bases not matched to a gene; V was cut back by 0 bases and J by 2 bases.

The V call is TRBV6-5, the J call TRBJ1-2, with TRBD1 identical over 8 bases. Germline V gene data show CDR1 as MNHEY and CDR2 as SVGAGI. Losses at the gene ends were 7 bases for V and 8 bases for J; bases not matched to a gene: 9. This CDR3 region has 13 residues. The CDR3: CASTLGQDLGYTF. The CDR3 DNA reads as TGTGCCAGCACCCTGGGACAGGATCTCGGCTACACCTTC.

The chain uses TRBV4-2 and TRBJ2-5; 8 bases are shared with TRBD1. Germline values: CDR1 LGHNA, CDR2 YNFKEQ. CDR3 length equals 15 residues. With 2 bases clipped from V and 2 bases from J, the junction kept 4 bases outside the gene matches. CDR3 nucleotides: TGTGCCAGCAGCCAAAACTACAGGGGGCAAGAGACCCAGTACTTC. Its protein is CASSQNYRGQETQYF.

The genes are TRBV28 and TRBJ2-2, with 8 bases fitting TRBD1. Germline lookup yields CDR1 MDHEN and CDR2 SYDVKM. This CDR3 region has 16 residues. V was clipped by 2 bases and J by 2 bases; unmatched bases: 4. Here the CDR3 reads CASSLRGQGNTGELFF. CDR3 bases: TGTGCCAGCAGTTTACGCGGACAGGGCAACACCGGGGAGCTGTTTTTT.

The CDR3 DNA reads TGCGCCAGCAGCCCCGGGGGGGACAGACTAGGTCAGCCCCAGCATTTT. It codes for CASSPGGDRLGQPQHF. The gene calls are TRBV5-1 and TRBJ1-5; 7 bases line up with TRBD1. The germline gives CDR1 SGHRS, CDR2 YFSETQ. With V trimmed by 4 bases and J by 6 bases, 13 bases remained unmatched. The CDR3 has 16 amino acids.

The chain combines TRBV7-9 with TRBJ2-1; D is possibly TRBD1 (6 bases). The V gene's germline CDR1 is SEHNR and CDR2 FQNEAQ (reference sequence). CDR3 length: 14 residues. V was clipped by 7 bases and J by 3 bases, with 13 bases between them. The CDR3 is CASMGALSYNEQFF. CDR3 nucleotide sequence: TGTGCCAGCATGGGGGCGCTAAGCTACAATGAGCAGTTCTTC.

The CDR3 protein is CATGFGYTF. DNA of the CDR3: TGTGCAACAGGTTTTGGCTACACCTTC. This chain joins TRBV19 and TRBJ1-2; the D gene is possibly TRBD1 (5 bases). The V gene's germline CDR1 is LNHDA and CDR2 SQIVND (reference sequence). The CDR3 is 9 amino acids.